Detailed here is one T cell receptor (beta chain). The data originate from a study of cytomegalovirus exposure and HLA in healthy donors. With 60 Vbeta and 13 Jbeta primers, the PCR was carried out. The table came from immunoSEQ multiplex PCR; TCRdb's copy has only in-frame clones and leaves some out. The table lists approximately 100,000 clones, 60% to 80% of them singletons. This CDR3 has 16 residues. The V and J ends lost 4 bases and 5 bases respectively, with 17 bases between them. Per germline, CDR1 MGHRA and CDR2 YSYEKL. The chain has TRBV4-1 and TRBJ1-4, with no clear D. The material sequenced was PBMCs. This receptor was identified in a human donor in good health. The CDR3 DNA sequence: TGCGCCAGCAGCCCCCAGAAGGAGGGCCGGAATGAAAAACTGTTTTTT. It is translated as CASSPQKEGRNEKLFF.